The 24 T cell receptor beta chains reported below all come from one sample, sequenced in a study of T cells in Graves' hyperthyroidism and ophthalmopathy. It was RNA transcripts that yielded the amplified TCR beta CDR3 regions. RT-PCR in the first round (using the HTBI primer set) targeted the TCR CDR3. Using its own MiXCR run on the multiplex PCR reads, TCRdb lists one record per CDR3 protein. The repertoire holds some 350,000 distinct CDR3 sequences, more than 15% seen once, with about a quarter in the top ten. The sequenced material came from blood. These receptors were obtained from a woman younger than 30 with Graves' hyperthyroidism that later progressed to Graves' ophthalmopathy.

The chain joins TRBV4-1 to TRBJ1-4, with 9 bases lining up with TRBD1. Germline trimming cut 4 bases from V and 8 bases from J; bases unmatched to any gene: 11. The CDR3 has 16 residues. Germline V CDR1 and CDR2: MGHRA, YSYEKL. Here the CDR3 reads CASSRNTGGAEEKLFF. The CDR3 DNA follows: TGCGCCAGCAGCCGGAATACAGGGGGCGCAGAGGAAAAACTGTTTTTT.

The rearrangement links TRBV12-5 to TRBJ2-5, with 7 bases that match TRBD1. CDR3 length: 16 amino acids. J gave up 5 bases and V 4 bases, and 13 bases lay outside the gene matches. Germline values: CDR1 LGHNT, CDR2 FRNRAP. CDR3 DNA sequence: TGTGCTAGTGGTTCATGGGACAGTTTGGGGGTGGAGACCCAGTACTTC. It specifies CASGSWDSLGVETQYF.

This clonotype was counted at least ten times. This rearrangement joins TRBV4-2 to TRBJ1-2; D ambiguous. V was shortened by 5 bases and J by 3 bases, with 13 bases between the two germline ends. CDR1 is LGHNA, CDR2 YNFKEQ, per germline. The CDR3 length is 14 residues. The chain's CDR3 is CASSKVPPDYGYTF. The CDR3 nucleotides are TGTGCCAGCAGCAAAGTCCCCCCGGACTATGGCTACACCTTC.

Ten or more counts support this clonotype. The rearrangement uses TRBV28 and TRBJ1-6, with D tentatively TRBD1 (6 bases). Germline lookup yields CDR1 MDHEN and CDR2 SYDVKM. Between the trimmed V and J ends, which lost 5 bases and 5 bases, there was a span of 13 bases. The CDR3 has 15 residues. The CDR3 DNA reads TGTGCCAGCAGTAGGGCCAGGGGAAATAATTCACCCCTCCACTTT. Protein product: CASSRARGNNSPLHF.

V is TRBV2 and J is TRBJ2-7; D is perhaps TRBD1 (5 bases). The germline V and J ends were trimmed by 4 bases and 5 bases, with 15 bases remaining between them. The CDR3 has 14 amino acids. CDR1 and CDR2 from the germline V gene are SNHLY and FYNNEI. CDR3 loop: CASSGPQVYHEQYF. The CDR3 DNA is TGTGCCAGCAGTGGACCACAGGTTTACCACGAGCAGTACTTC.

To note about this clonotype: A much larger clone lies a single base off, so this may be a read error. The V and J genes are TRBV27 and TRBJ2-3, with D perhaps TRBD1 (6 bases). This CDR3 has 14 residues. The germline V and J ends were trimmed by 4 bases and 1 base, with 9 bases remaining between them. CDR1 is MNHEY, CDR2 SMNVEV, per germline (reference sequence). The CDR3 sequence is CASSWAGGTDTQYF. The CDR3 DNA sequence: TGTGCCAGCAGTTGGGCAGGGGGCACAGATACGCAGTATTTT.

This clonotype was detected many times. CDR3 residues: CASSTSSGRERETQYF. CDR3 sequence (DNA): TGTGCCAGCAGTACTTCTAGCGGGAGGGAGAGGGAGACCCAGTACTTC. V is TRBV27 and J is TRBJ2-5; 12 bases map to TRBD2. The junction had 9 bases not matched to a gene; V was cut back by 5 bases and J by 5 bases. CDR3 size: 16 residues. Germline CDR1 reads MNHEY; CDR2 reads SMNVEV (reference sequence).

This clonotype appeared many times. This chain uses TRBV30 with TRBJ1-5, with D hard to call. Germline CDR1 GTSNPN, CDR2 SVGIG (reference sequence). With 7 bases removed from V and 2 bases from J, the gap between germline ends came to 12 bases. The CDR3 is 13 amino acids. This CDR3 reads CAFQDGGNQPQHF. The CDR3 DNA sequence: TGTGCCTTCCAAGACGGAGGCAATCAGCCCCAGCATTTT.

This clonotype has ten or more counts. This chain joins TRBV7-2 and TRBJ2-7; D is uncertain. The CDR3 sequence is 13 residues long. Trimming left V 1 base short and J 2 bases short, with 6 bases between. Germline CDR1 reads SGHTA; CDR2 reads FQGNSA. The CDR3 loop reads CASSLVHPYEQYF. In DNA form, the CDR3 reads TGTGCCAGCAGCTTAGTACACCCCTACGAGCAGTACTTC.

The table lists this clonotype with a few counts. The J gene is TRBJ2-3, the V gene TRBV24-1; 13 bases line up with TRBD2. This CDR3 is built from 19 residues. V was clipped by 3 bases and J by 1 base; unmatched bases: 9. The germline CDR1 and CDR2 sequences are KGHDR and SFDVKD. In DNA form, the CDR3 reads TGTGCCACCAGTGATCTCGGACTAGCGGGAGAAAGGGGCACAGATACGCAGTATTTT. It encodes CATSDLGLAGERGTDTQYF.

This chain joins TRBV12-3 or TRBV12-4 and TRBJ2-3, with 7 positions matching TRBD2. There are 13 residues in the CDR3. Unmatched junction bases numbered 4, after V lost 8 bases and J lost 2 bases. CDR3 in DNA: TGTGCCAGCCTCAGCGGGATCACAGATACGCAGTATTTT. Its translation is CASLSGITDTQYF.

The chain is built from TRBV7-9 and TRBJ2-5; the D is unclear. The CDR3 is made up of 14 amino acids. The germline gives CDR1 SEHNR, CDR2 FQNEAQ (reference sequence). V was cut by 1 base and J by 2 bases, with 8 bases left in between. This chain's CDR3 is CASSLVTVQETQYF. In nucleotides, the CDR3 is TGTGCCAGCAGCTTAGTAACGGTACAAGAGACCCAGTACTTC.

This rearrangement joins TRBV6-1 to TRBJ1-4; no clear D. V shed 5 bases and J shed 8 bases, with 12 bases lying between them. The CDR3 contains 13 residues. Germline assignment: CDR1 MNHNS and CDR2 SASEGT. This CDR3 reads CASSYSAREKLFF. In DNA, the CDR3 is TGTGCCAGCAGTTACAGCGCAAGGGAAAAACTGTTTTTT.

This clonotype was seen ten or more times. The rearrangement joins TRBV20-1 to TRBJ2-7; D not certain. The CDR3 has 13 residues. V shed 3 bases and J shed 0 bases, with 9 bases lying between them. CDR1 is DFQATT and CDR2 is SNEGSKA in the germline V gene (reference sequence). The CDR3 spells CSARIAFSYEQYF. CDR3 nucleotide sequence: TGCAGTGCTAGGATAGCTTTCTCCTACGAGCAGTACTTC.

At least ten counts were recorded for this clonotype. The J gene is TRBJ2-2, the V gene TRBV20-1; D remains ambiguous. V lost 5 bases, J lost 1 base, and 17 bases lay in between. In germline, CDR1 is DFQATT, CDR2 SNEGSKA (reference sequence). This CDR3 comprises 16 residues. This CDR3 reads CSAAPFSPLNTGELFF. The CDR3 region has the DNA TGCAGTGCTGCCCCGTTTAGCCCTCTGAACACCGGGGAGCTGTTTTTT.

The chain recombines TRBV13 with TRBJ1-1; 7 positions agree with TRBD1. J gave up 0 bases and V 5 bases, and 12 bases lay outside the gene matches. The V gene's germline CDR1 is PRHDT and CDR2 FYEKMQ (reference sequence). This CDR3 is 17 amino acids long. In DNA, the CDR3 is TGTGCCAGCAGCACTAGGCGGGACAGCTCTTTGAACACTGAAGCTTTCTTT. Its protein product is CASSTRRDSSLNTEAFF. Full variable domain (remainder filled in from reference TRBV13 and TRBJ1-1): AAGVIQSPRHLIKEKRETATLKCYPIPRHDTVYWYQQGPGQDPQFLISFYEKMQSDKGSIPDRFSAQQFSDYHSELNMSSLELGDSALYFCASSTRRDSSLNTEAFFGQGTRLTVV.

This clonotype was detected ten times or more. The rearrangement links TRBV7-9 to TRBJ1-1; the match to TRBD1 covers 10 bases. The trim removed 5 bases at V and 0 bases at J, leaving 3 bases unmatched. The CDR3 is 15 residues long. The germline CDR1 and CDR2 sequences are SEHNR and FQNEAQ (reference sequence). The CDR3 bases are TGTGCCAGCAGCCTAGGACAGGGGGTGAACACTGAAGCTTTCTTT. This encodes CASSLGQGVNTEAFF.

This clonotype was counted between two and nine times. The chain links TRBV7-9 to TRBJ2-2; tentatively, D is TRBD1 or TRBD2 (5 bases each). There are 12 residues in the CDR3. V was clipped by 5 bases and J by 6 bases, with 7 bases between them. Germline V gene sequence: CDR1 SEHNR, CDR2 FQNEAQ (reference sequence). DNA of the CDR3: TGTGCCAGCAGCGGGGGTCCCGGGGAGCTGTTTTTT. Translated: CASSGGPGELFF.

This clonotype was detected a few times. The CDR3 region has the DNA TGTGCCAGCAGTGAATATGGGGTCGGGGGGAGTCGGGAGACCCAGTACTTC. Translation gives CASSEYGVGGSRETQYF. The chain joins TRBV25-1 to TRBJ2-5, with 7 bases matching TRBD2. V lost 0 bases to trimming and J lost 5 bases; unmatched junction nucleotides: 12. Germline V lookup: CDR1 MGHDK, CDR2 SYGVNS. This CDR3 has 17 residues.

This clonotype was seen repeatedly, ten times or more. The V call is TRBV28, the J call TRBJ2-1; D gene uncertain. V lost 2 bases and J lost 4, with 12 bases in between. The germline V gene has CDR1 MDHEN and CDR2 SYDVKM. There are 15 residues in the CDR3. As DNA, the CDR3 is TGTGCCAGCAGTTTAGGCCGCCAACCGTACAATGAGCAGTTCTTC. It yields the protein CASSLGRQPYNEQFF.

This clonotype was observed a handful of times. The rearrangement joins TRBV6-1 to TRBJ2-2; tentative D call: TRBD2 (6 bases). Trimming left V 5 bases short and J 5 bases short, with 15 bases between. This CDR3 has 15 residues. CDR1 and CDR2 from the germline V gene are MNHNS and SASEGT. The CDR3 DNA follows: TGTGCCAGCAGTCACCTACACGGAGGGACCGGGGAGCTGTTTTTT. The encoded protein is CASSHLHGGTGELFF.

This clonotype has just a few counts. In DNA form, the CDR3 reads TGTGCCAGCAGCCAAGAGGCTCAGCGGCACACCGGGGAGCTGTTTTTT. This encodes CASSQEAQRHTGELFF. The chain employs TRBV4-2 and TRBJ2-2, with a possible D match to TRBD2 (5 bases). The V gene lost 0 bases and the J gene lost 3 bases, with 11 bases spanning the gap. CDR3 length equals 16 residues. Looked up from germline, CDR1 is LGHNA and CDR2 is YNFKEQ.

This clonotype was seen ten or more times. The chain couples TRBV20-1 to TRBJ2-7, with 9 bases aligning to TRBD1. This CDR3 is built from 13 residues. Germline V gives CDR1 DFQATT, CDR2 SNEGSKA (reference sequence). V shed 5 bases and J 3 bases; nucleotides not matched to a gene: 5. The DNA of the CDR3 is TGCAGTGCTGCCGGGGACAGGGACTACGAGCAGTACTTC. It is translated as CSAAGDRDYEQYF.

The chain uses TRBV18 and TRBJ1-5, with 9 positions matching TRBD1. The CDR3 runs 20 residues. J was trimmed by 1 base and V by 2 bases; bases with no gene match: 15. The germline V gene encodes CDR1 KGHSH and CDR2 LQKENI. The CDR3 sequence: CASSPGGPGQGRRSNQPQHF. As DNA, the CDR3 is TGTGCCAGCTCACCAGGGGGGCCTGGACAGGGGCGACGGAGCAATCAGCCCCAGCATTTT.